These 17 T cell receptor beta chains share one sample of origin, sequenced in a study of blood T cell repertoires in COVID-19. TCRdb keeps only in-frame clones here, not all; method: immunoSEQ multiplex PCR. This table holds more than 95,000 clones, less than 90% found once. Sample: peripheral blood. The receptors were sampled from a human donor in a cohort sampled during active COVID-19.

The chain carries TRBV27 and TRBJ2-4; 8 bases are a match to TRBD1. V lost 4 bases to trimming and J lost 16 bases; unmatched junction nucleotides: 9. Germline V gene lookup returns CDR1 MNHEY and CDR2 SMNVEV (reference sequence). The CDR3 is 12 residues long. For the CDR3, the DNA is TGTGCCAGCAGTTCAAGGACAGGGCGGCGATACTTC. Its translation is CASSSRTGRRYF.

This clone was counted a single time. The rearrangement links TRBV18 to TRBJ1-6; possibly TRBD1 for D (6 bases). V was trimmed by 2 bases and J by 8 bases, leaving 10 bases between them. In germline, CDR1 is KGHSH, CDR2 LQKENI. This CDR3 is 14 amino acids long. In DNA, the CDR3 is TGTGCCAGCTCACCAGGGGGCAGGGATTCACCCCTCCACTTT. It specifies CASSPGGRDSPLHF.

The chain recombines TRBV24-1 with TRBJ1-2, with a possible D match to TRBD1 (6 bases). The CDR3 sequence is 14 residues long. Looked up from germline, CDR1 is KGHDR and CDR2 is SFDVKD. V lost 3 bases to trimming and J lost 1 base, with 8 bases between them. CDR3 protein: CATSDGGGNYGYTF. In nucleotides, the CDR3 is TGTGCCACCAGTGATGGGGGCGGTAACTATGGCTACACCTTC.

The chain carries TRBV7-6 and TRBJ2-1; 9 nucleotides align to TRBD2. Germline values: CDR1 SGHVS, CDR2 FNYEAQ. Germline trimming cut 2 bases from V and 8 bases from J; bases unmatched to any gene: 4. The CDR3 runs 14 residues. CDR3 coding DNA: TGTGCCAGCAGCTTATATCTAGCGGGGCATGAGCAGTTCTTC. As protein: CASSLYLAGHEQFF.

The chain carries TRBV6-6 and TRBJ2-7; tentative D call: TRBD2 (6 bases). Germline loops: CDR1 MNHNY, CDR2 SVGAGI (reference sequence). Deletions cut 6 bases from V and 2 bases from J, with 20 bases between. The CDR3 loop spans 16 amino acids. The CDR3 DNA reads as TGTGCCAGCAGCCCGACCGGGACTTCGCTAGCCTACGAGCAGTACTTC. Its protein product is CASSPTGTSLAYEQYF.

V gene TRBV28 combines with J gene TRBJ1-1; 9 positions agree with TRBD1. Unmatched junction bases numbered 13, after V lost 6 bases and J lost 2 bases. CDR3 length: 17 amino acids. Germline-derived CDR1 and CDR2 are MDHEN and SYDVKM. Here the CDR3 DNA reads TGTGCCAGCAGCCTCGGACAGGGGAAGAATTTTAACACTGAAGCTTTCTTT. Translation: CASSLGQGKNFNTEAFF.

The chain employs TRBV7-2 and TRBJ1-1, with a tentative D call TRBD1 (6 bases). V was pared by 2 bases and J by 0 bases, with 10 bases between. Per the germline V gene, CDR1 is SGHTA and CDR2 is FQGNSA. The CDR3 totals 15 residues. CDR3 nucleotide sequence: TGTGCCAGCAGCTTACCTGGACAGTTGAACACTGAAGCTTTCTTT. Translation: CASSLPGQLNTEAFF.

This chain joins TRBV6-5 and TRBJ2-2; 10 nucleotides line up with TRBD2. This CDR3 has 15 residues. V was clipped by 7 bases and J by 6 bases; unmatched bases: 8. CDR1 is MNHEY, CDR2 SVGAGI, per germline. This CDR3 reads CASTMASGSSGELFF. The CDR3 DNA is TGTGCCAGCACTATGGCTAGCGGGAGTTCCGGGGAGCTGTTTTTT.

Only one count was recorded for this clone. In nucleotides, the CDR3 is TGCGCCAGCGCCTTAGCGGCTCAAGAGACCCAGTACTTC. This codes for CASALAAQETQYF. The chain combines TRBV5-1 with TRBJ2-5, with D possibly TRBD2 on 6 matching bases. CDR1 is SGHRS and CDR2 is YFSETQ in the germline V gene. V gave up 7 bases and J gave up 2 bases, with 12 bases separating them. The length of the CDR3 is 13 residues.

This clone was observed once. The CDR3 sequence: CASSASGDSGNTIYF. As DNA, the CDR3 is TGTGCCAGCTCAGCTTCAGGGGATTCTGGAAACACCATATATTTT. J is TRBJ1-3 and V is TRBV18, with D possibly TRBD1 on 6 matching bases. The CDR3 covers 15 residues. Germline assignment: CDR1 KGHSH and CDR2 LQKENI. V was shortened by 5 bases and J by 1 base, with 12 bases between the two germline ends.

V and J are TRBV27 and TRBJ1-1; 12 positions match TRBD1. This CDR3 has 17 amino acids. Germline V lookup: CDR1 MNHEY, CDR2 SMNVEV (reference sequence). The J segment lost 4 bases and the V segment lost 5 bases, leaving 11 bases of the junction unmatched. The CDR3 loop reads CASSEGTGGAGITEAFF. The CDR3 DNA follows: TGTGCCAGCAGTGAGGGGACAGGGGGCGCCGGTATCACTGAAGCTTTCTTT.

CDR3: CASSMTRYNEQFF. Written as DNA, the CDR3 is TGTGCCAGCAGCATGACTAGGTACAATGAGCAGTTCTTC. The rearrangement joins TRBV27 to TRBJ2-1; tentative D call: TRBD2 (6 bases). The V end lost 6 bases, the J end lost 4 bases, and 10 bases lay between the germline ends. This CDR3 is 13 amino acids long. Germline V lookup: CDR1 MNHEY, CDR2 SMNVEV (reference sequence).

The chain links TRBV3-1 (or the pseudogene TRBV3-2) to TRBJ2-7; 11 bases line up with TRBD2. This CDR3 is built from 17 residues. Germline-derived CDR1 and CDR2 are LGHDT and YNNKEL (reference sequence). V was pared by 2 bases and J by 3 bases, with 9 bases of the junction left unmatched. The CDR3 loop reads CASSQRPLAGGLYEQYF. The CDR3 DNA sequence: TGTGCCAGCAGCCAACGGCCATTAGCGGGGGGGCTCTACGAGCAGTACTTC.

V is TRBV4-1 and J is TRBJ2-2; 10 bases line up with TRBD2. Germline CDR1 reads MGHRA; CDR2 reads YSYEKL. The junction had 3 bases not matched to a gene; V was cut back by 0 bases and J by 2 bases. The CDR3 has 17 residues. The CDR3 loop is CASSQEGLASNTGELFF. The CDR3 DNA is TGCGCCAGCAGCCAAGAGGGACTAGCGAGTAACACCGGGGAGCTGTTTTTT.

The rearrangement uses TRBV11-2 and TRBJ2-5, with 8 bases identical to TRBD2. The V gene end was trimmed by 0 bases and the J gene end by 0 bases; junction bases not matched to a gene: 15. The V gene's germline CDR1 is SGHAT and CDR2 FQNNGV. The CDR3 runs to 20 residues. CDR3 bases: TGTGCCAGCAGCTTAGATGGGTTTGGCGGGGGGCGCACAAACCAAGAGACCCAGTACTTC. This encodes CASSLDGFGGGRTNQETQYF.

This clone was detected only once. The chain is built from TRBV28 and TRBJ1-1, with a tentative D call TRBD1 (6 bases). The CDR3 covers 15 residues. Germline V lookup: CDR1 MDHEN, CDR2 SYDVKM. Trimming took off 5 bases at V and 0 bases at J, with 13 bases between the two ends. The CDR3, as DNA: TGTGCCAGCAGTGTGAATCAGGGGATGAACACTGAAGCTTTCTTT. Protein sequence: CASSVNQGMNTEAFF.

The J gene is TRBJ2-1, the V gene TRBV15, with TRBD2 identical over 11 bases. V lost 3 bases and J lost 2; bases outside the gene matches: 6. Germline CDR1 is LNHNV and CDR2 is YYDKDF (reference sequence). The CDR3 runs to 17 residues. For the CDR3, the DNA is TGTGCCACCAGCAGCCATAGCGGGAGGGAACCCTACAATGAGCAGTTCTTC. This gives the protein CATSSHSGREPYNEQFF.